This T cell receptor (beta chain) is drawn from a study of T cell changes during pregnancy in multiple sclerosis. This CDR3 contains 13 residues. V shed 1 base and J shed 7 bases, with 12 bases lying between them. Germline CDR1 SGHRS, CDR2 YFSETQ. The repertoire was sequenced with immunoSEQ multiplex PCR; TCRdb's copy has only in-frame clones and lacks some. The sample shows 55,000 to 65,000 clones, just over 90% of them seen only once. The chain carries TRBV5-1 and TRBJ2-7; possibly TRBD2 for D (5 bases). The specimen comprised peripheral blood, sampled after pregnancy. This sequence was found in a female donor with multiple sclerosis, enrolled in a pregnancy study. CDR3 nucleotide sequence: TGCGCCAGCAGCTTGTTAACAACGGGGGAGCAGTACTTC. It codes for CASSLLTTGEQYF.